A selection of T cell receptor beta chains follows, all from one sample in a study of T cells after yellow fever vaccination. One entry per CDR3 protein results from TCRdb running MiXCR on the 5' RACE reads. The sample lists about 260,000 distinct CDR3 sequences, approximately 12% occurring once. Sample: CD4+ T cells sorted from PBMCs, taken 45 days after the yellow fever booster vaccination. The receptors stem from a young man who received the YFV17D yellow fever vaccine. Each CDR3 is given with its conserved first and last residue. Fields, in order: V gene, clone size, CDR3 length, D gene, J gene, CDR3 DNA, CDR3 protein. The D gene is left open where the match is weak. The listing skips clone size in some rows; elsewhere it reads once, few, many or a size class.

V gene: TRBV27
clone size: -
CDR3 length: 15
D gene: -
J gene: TRBJ2-5
CDR3 DNA: TGTGCCAGCAGTGCCCATCATCTGCGCGTTCAGACCCAGTACTTC
CDR3 protein: CASSAHHLRVQTQYF

V gene: TRBV29-1
clone size: few
CDR3 length: 14
D gene: TRBD2
J gene: TRBJ2-5
CDR3 DNA: TGCAGCGTTGGACACCGGGGGGGGAGAGAGACCCAGTACTTC
CDR3 protein: CSVGHRGGRETQYF

V gene: TRBV29-1
clone size: -
CDR3 length: 13
D gene: TRBD1
J gene: TRBJ1-2
CDR3 DNA: TGCAGCGTTGCGACAGGGACCAACTATGGCTACACCTTC
CDR3 protein: CSVATGTNYGYTF

V gene: TRBV18
clone size: -
CDR3 length: 14
D gene: -
J gene: TRBJ2-5
CDR3 DNA: TGTGCCAGCTCACCGACAACCTCCCGGGAGACCCAGTACTTC
CDR3 protein: CASSPTTSRETQYF

V gene: TRBV3-1
clone size: -
CDR3 length: 15
D gene: TRBD2
J gene: TRBJ2-2
CDR3 DNA: TGTGCCAGCAGAGAGAGCGGGAGGCGTGCCGGGGAGCTGTTTTTT
CDR3 protein: CASRESGRRAGELFF

V gene: TRBV20-1
clone size: -
CDR3 length: 12
D gene: -
J gene: TRBJ1-1
CDR3 DNA: TGCAGTGCTAGTGCGAGGAACACTGAAGCTTTCTTT
CDR3 protein: CSASARNTEAFF

V gene: TRBV20-1
clone size: few
CDR3 length: 15
D gene: TRBD2
J gene: TRBJ2-1
CDR3 DNA: TGCAGCGGAACCCCGGGACTAGCGGTGGGGAGTGAGCAGTTCTTC
CDR3 protein: CSGTPGLAVGSEQFF

V gene: TRBV7-8
clone size: few
CDR3 length: 16
D gene: -
J gene: TRBJ2-7
CDR3 DNA: TGTGCCAGCAGCTTAGTGGGCCTAGAGCAGACCTACGAGCAGTACTTC
CDR3 protein: CASSLVGLEQTYEQYF

V gene: TRBV18
clone size: few
CDR3 length: 15
D gene: -
J gene: TRBJ2-1
CDR3 DNA: TGTGCCAGCTCAGTGGGTTCGGGCTCCTACAATGAGCAGTTCTTC
CDR3 protein: CASSVGSGSYNEQFF

V gene: TRBV10-3
clone size: few
CDR3 length: 14
D gene: TRBD1
J gene: TRBJ2-2
CDR3 DNA: TGTGCCATCACGGGGACAGCGAACACCGGGGAGCTGTTTTTT
CDR3 protein: CAITGTANTGELFF